Listed below are T cell receptor beta chains from one sample, sequenced in a study of PD-L1 blockade in urothelial cancer. The method was immunoSEQ multiplex PCR; TCRdb's version includes in-frame clones alone and lacks a portion of them. In the table there are some 25,000 clones, approximately 88% of which are singletons. The sample consisted of PBMCs, taken around atezolizumab (anti-PD-L1) treatment. The receptors shown here come from an older man with urothelial cancer. CDR3s include the opening cysteine and the closing phenylalanine or tryptophan. A D gene is named only where the DNA matches it firmly. For some rows the clone size is stated as once, few or many, or as a class when expanded; others skip it.

j_call: TRBJ2-7
v_call: TRBV5-1
d_call: TRBD2
clone_size: .
cdr3_aa: CASSWGNLAGVGYEQYF
cdr3_nt: TGCGCCAGCAGCTGGGGGAACCTAGCGGGAGTTGGCTACGAGCAGTACTTC

j_call: TRBJ2-5
v_call: TRBV5-1
d_call: .
clone_size: .
cdr3_aa: CASSLVSGPAETQYF
cdr3_nt: TGCGCCAGCAGCTTGGTCTCAGGGCCTGCGGAGACCCAGTACTTC

j_call: TRBJ2-1
v_call: TRBV28
d_call: .
clone_size: .
cdr3_aa: CASSPVQNSYNEQFF
cdr3_nt: TGTGCCAGCAGTCCCGTCCAGAACTCCTACAATGAGCAGTTCTTC

j_call: TRBJ1-4
v_call: TRBV5-1
d_call: TRBD1
clone_size: .
cdr3_aa: CASSLEEQDRRHYEATNEKLFF
cdr3_nt: TGCGCCAGCAGCTTGGAGGAACAGGACAGGCGTCATTACGAAGCAACTAATGAAAAACTGTTTTTT

j_call: TRBJ1-4
v_call: TRBV28
d_call: .
clone_size: once
cdr3_aa: CASSLAFRRGLSEKLFF
cdr3_nt: TGTGCCAGCAGTTTGGCCTTTCGGCGGGGGTTGTCCGAAAAACTGTTTTTT

j_call: TRBJ2-7
v_call: TRBV5-1
d_call: TRBD2
clone_size: .
cdr3_aa: CASSFLGSGSNYEQYF
cdr3_nt: TGCGCCAGCAGCTTCCTGGGAAGCGGGAGTAACTACGAGCAGTACTTC

j_call: TRBJ2-3
v_call: TRBV28
d_call: .
clone_size: .
cdr3_aa: CASSTSYRGVDTQYF
cdr3_nt: .

j_call: TRBJ2-3
v_call: TRBV2
d_call: .
clone_size: .
cdr3_aa: CASSGLQGTDTQYF
cdr3_nt: TGTGCCAGCAGCGGGTTACAGGGCACAGATACGCAGTATTTT

j_call: TRBJ2-5
v_call: TRBV14
d_call: TRBD2
clone_size: .
cdr3_aa: CASSQTSGGGETQYF
cdr3_nt: TGTGCCAGCAGTCAGACTAGCGGAGGGGGAGAGACCCAGTACTTC

j_call: TRBJ1-1
v_call: TRBV29-1
d_call: .
clone_size: .
cdr3_aa: CSVEDTGNTEAFF
cdr3_nt: TGCAGCGTTGAAGATACGGGGAACACTGAAGCTTTCTTT

j_call: TRBJ2-7
v_call: TRBV5-6
d_call: TRBD2
clone_size: .
cdr3_aa: CASSLLAGTTYEQYF
cdr3_nt: TGTGCCAGCAGCTTACTAGCGGGAACCACCTACGAGCAGTACTTC

j_call: TRBJ2-1
v_call: TRBV27
d_call: TRBD1
clone_size: .
cdr3_aa: CASSSVPPGDRSYLGDEQFF
cdr3_nt: TGTGCCAGCAGTTCCGTACCCCCCGGGGACAGGTCCTACCTCGGGGATGAGCAGTTCTTC

j_call: TRBJ2-2
v_call: TRBV6-6
d_call: TRBD2
clone_size: .
cdr3_aa: CASSRGTSLVPGELFF
cdr3_nt: TGTGCCAGCAGCCGCGGGACTAGCTTGGTTCCCGGGGAGCTGTTTTTT

j_call: TRBJ2-7
v_call: TRBV2
d_call: TRBD1
clone_size: .
cdr3_aa: CASSDSVLGQGNYEQYF
cdr3_nt: TGTGCCAGCAGTGATTCAGTCCTGGGACAGGGAAACTACGAGCAGTACTTC

j_call: TRBJ1-4
v_call: TRBV30
d_call: .
clone_size: .
cdr3_aa: CAWSVGGVTNEKLFF
cdr3_nt: TGTGCCTGGAGCGTGGGGGGGGTGACTAATGAAAAACTGTTTTTT

j_call: TRBJ2-1
v_call: TRBV5-1
d_call: TRBD2
clone_size: .
cdr3_aa: CASSSGTSSEQFF
cdr3_nt: TGCGCCAGCAGCTCCGGGACTAGCAGTGAGCAGTTCTTC

j_call: TRBJ2-7
v_call: TRBV5-1
d_call: TRBD1
clone_size: few
cdr3_aa: CASSLVDTGVEQYF
cdr3_nt: TGCGCCAGCAGCTTGGTCGACACAGGGGTAGAGCAGTACTTC

j_call: TRBJ2-3
v_call: TRBV14
d_call: TRBD2
clone_size: once
cdr3_aa: CASSPLAGVSPRDTQYF
cdr3_nt: TGTGCCAGCAGCCCACTAGCGGGAGTCAGTCCTCGGGATACGCAGTATTTT

j_call: TRBJ2-7
v_call: TRBV28
d_call: .
clone_size: once
cdr3_aa: CASSVTQEQYF
cdr3_nt: TGTGCCAGCAGCGTAACTCAAGAGCAGTACTTC

j_call: TRBJ1-1
v_call: TRBV6-5
d_call: .
clone_size: .
cdr3_aa: CASTYSPNTEAFF
cdr3_nt: TGTGCCAGCACTTATTCTCCGAACACTGAAGCTTTCTTT

j_call: TRBJ2-2
v_call: TRBV11-3
d_call: .
clone_size: .
cdr3_aa: CASSLGHSANTGELFF
cdr3_nt: TGTGCCAGCAGCTTAGGACACTCAGCGAACACCGGGGAGCTGTTTTTT

j_call: TRBJ2-7
v_call: TRBV7-6
d_call: TRBD1
clone_size: .
cdr3_aa: CASSPQGVSVYEQYF
cdr3_nt: TGTGCCAGCAGTCCGCAGGGGGTTTCGGTCTACGAGCAGTACTTC

j_call: TRBJ1-4
v_call: TRBV27
d_call: TRBD1
clone_size: .
cdr3_aa: CASSTLQGGNEKLFF
cdr3_nt: TGTGCCAGCAGTACGCTACAGGGGGGTAATGAAAAACTGTTTTTT

j_call: TRBJ1-2
v_call: TRBV5-1
d_call: .
clone_size: .
cdr3_aa: CASSLGRAEGYGYTF
cdr3_nt: TGCGCCAGCAGCTTGGGGAGGGCAGAGGGCTATGGCTACACCTTC

j_call: TRBJ1-1
v_call: TRBV5-1
d_call: .
clone_size: .
cdr3_aa: CASSLPDGKKKAFF
cdr3_nt: TGCGCCAGCAGCCTTCCGGACGGGAAAAAGAAGGCTTTCTTT

j_call: TRBJ1-2
v_call: TRBV10-3
d_call: TRBD1
clone_size: few
cdr3_aa: CAISGQGNYGYTF
cdr3_nt: TGTGCCATCAGCGGACAGGGGAACTATGGCTACACCTTC

j_call: TRBJ2-5
v_call: TRBV19
d_call: .
clone_size: .
cdr3_aa: CASSTRGETQYF
cdr3_nt: TGTGCCAGTAGTACTCGCGGGGAGACCCAGTACTTC